One sample yielded the 18 T cell receptor beta chains listed below, sequenced in a study of T cells in Graves' hyperthyroidism and ophthalmopathy. RNA transcripts served as the template for amplifying TCR beta CDR3 regions. Carried out on the TCR CDR3, a first-round RT-PCR used the HTBI primer set. MiXCR, applied by TCRdb to the multiplex PCR reads, yields one record per CDR3 protein. The sample holds 550,000 to 850,000 distinct CDR3 sequences, 18% seen once. Material for sequencing was blood. These receptors came from a woman between 50 and 59 years old with Graves' hyperthyroidism that later progressed to Graves' ophthalmopathy.

At least ten counts were recorded for this clonotype. This chain joins TRBV20-1 and TRBJ1-1; D gene uncertain. Germline V gene lookup returns CDR1 DFQATT and CDR2 SNEGSKA (reference sequence). Trimming took 7 bases from V and 2 from J, leaving 8 bases between them. The length of the CDR3 is 11 residues. CDR3 DNA: TGCAGTGTTACGGTAAACACTGAAGCTTTCTTT. Translating gives CSVTVNTEAFF.

This clonotype showed up many times. The CDR3 coding sequence is TGCAGTGCTAGGGTCGCCGGCACAGATACGCAGTATTTT. Encoded protein: CSARVAGTDTQYF. J is TRBJ2-3 and V is TRBV20-1, with unresolved D. CDR1 and CDR2 (germline): DFQATT, SNEGSKA (reference sequence). Trimming took off 3 bases at V and 1 base at J, with 8 bases between the two ends. The CDR3 is made up of 13 amino acids.

This clonotype has more than one count but fewer than ten. This chain links TRBV20-1 with TRBJ2-7, with unresolved D. Germline V lookup: CDR1 DFQATT, CDR2 SNEGSKA (reference sequence). The CDR3 extends over 14 amino acids. Trimming took off 0 bases at V and 6 bases at J, with 15 bases between the two ends. The CDR3 reads CSARELGNPSEQYF. The CDR3 nucleotides read TGCAGTGCTAGAGAGTTGGGAAATCCCTCCGAGCAGTACTTC.

This clonotype has more than one count but fewer than ten. The chain employs TRBV20-1 and TRBJ2-7; 7 positions match TRBD1. V trimming: 3 bases; J trimming: 3 bases; junction bases outside the gene matches: 8. The germline V gene has CDR1 DFQATT and CDR2 SNEGSKA (reference sequence). The CDR3 loop spans 14 amino acids. CDR3 residues: CSASPQGPIYEQYF. The CDR3 region has the DNA TGCAGTGCTAGCCCACAGGGGCCTATCTACGAGCAGTACTTC.

This clonotype came up many times. J is TRBJ1-1 and V is TRBV20-1; D may be TRBD1 (5 bases). The V gene's germline CDR1 is DFQATT and CDR2 SNEGSKA (reference sequence). Trimming stripped 0 bases from V and 2 bases from J, with 13 bases between. The CDR3 runs 15 residues. The CDR3 loop reads CSARDTWGPNTEAFF. Here the CDR3 DNA reads TGCAGTGCTAGAGATACGTGGGGCCCTAACACTGAAGCTTTCTTT.

The V call is TRBV29-1, the J call TRBJ1-2; 8 bases agree with TRBD1. The V gene's germline CDR1 is SQVTM and CDR2 ANQGSEA. The CDR3 covers 13 residues. V gave up 7 bases and J gave up 0 bases; unmatched junction bases: 4. In DNA form, the CDR3 reads TGCAGCGCTACAGGGGGGTCTAACTATGGCTACACCTTC. It is translated as CSATGGSNYGYTF. The full variable domain, rest sourced from reference TRBV29-1 and TRBJ1-2, is SAVISQKPSRDICQRGTSLTIQCQVDSQVTMMFWYRQQPGQSLTLIATANQGSEATYESGFVIDKFPISRPNLTFSTLTVSNMSPEDSSIYLCSATGGSNYGYTFGSGTRLTVV.

For the CDR3, the DNA is TGCGCCAGCAGCTTGACGGGGGGCGCGGGGACAGATACGCAGTATTTT. Translating gives CASSLTGGAGTDTQYF. The chain recombines TRBV5-1 with TRBJ2-3, with D perhaps TRBD2 (7 bases). CDR3 length equals 16 residues. Germline CDR1 and CDR2: SGHRS and YFSETQ. V lost 1 base to trimming and J lost 3 bases, with 15 bases between them.

Many counts were recorded for this clonotype. This sequence joins TRBV28 and TRBJ2-7; TRBD1 or TRBD2 may be the D gene (5 bases each). Deletions cut 6 bases from V and 5 bases from J, with 17 bases between. CDR3 length: 14 amino acids. The germline V gene encodes CDR1 MDHEN and CDR2 SYDVKM. DNA for the CDR3: TGTGCCAGCAGCTCTCCGGGACGGCGGCACGAGCAGTACTTC. Its translation: CASSSPGRRHEQYF.

There are many counts of this clonotype. This chain connects TRBV5-1 to TRBJ2-3; 10 bases match TRBD1. With 0 bases clipped from V and 0 bases from J, the junction kept 1 base outside the gene matches. Germline lookup yields CDR1 SGHRS and CDR2 YFSETQ. The CDR3 is made up of 16 amino acids. The CDR3 protein is CASSLEGQGSTDTQYF. The CDR3 region has the DNA TGCGCCAGCAGCTTGGAGGGACAGGGGAGCACAGATACGCAGTATTTT.

This clonotype was detected a few times. The chain links TRBV6-1 to TRBJ2-3, with a possible D match to TRBD1 (6 bases). Germline V CDR1 and CDR2: MNHNS, SASEGT. V was clipped by 6 bases and J by 0 bases, with 16 bases between them. CDR3 length equals 16 residues. The CDR3 nucleotides are TGTGCCAGCAGCGAACAGACAGGCACTAGCACAGATACGCAGTATTTT. The encoded protein is CASSEQTGTSTDTQYF.

The V gene is TRBV2, the J gene TRBJ2-7; 11 bases fit TRBD1. After removal of 2 bases from V and 3 bases from J, the junction contained 6 bases not matched to a gene. This CDR3 contains 16 residues. CDR1 and CDR2 from the germline V gene are SNHLY and FYNNEI. CDR3 DNA sequence: TGTGCCAGCAGTGAATTTTGGGACAGGGGGGGCTACGAGCAGTACTTC. Protein: CASSEFWDRGGYEQYF.

This clonotype has a handful of counts. V and J are TRBV10-3 and TRBJ1-5; tentative D call: TRBD1 (5 bases). CDR1 is ENHRY, CDR2 SYGVKD, per germline. The V end lost 6 bases, the J end lost 1 base, and 10 bases lay between the germline ends. The CDR3 is 14 residues long. The CDR3, as DNA: TGTGCCATCAGCAGGGACGGCAGCAATCAGCCCCAGCATTTT. This sequence encodes CAISRDGSNQPQHF.

The V call is TRBV6-1, the J call TRBJ1-2; D possibly corresponds to TRBD1 (5 bases). This CDR3 region has 14 residues. V lost 8 bases and J 3 bases, leaving 16 bases between the germline ends. Germline V lookup: CDR1 MNHNS, CDR2 SASEGT. Written as DNA, the CDR3 is TGTGCCAGCTCCCCCGCGGGGCCTCACTATGGCTACACCTTC. Its protein product is CASSPAGPHYGYTF.

This clonotype has at least ten counts. The chain links TRBV7-8 to TRBJ1-5; D is perhaps TRBD1 (6 bases). Germline V lookup: CDR1 SGHVS, CDR2 FQNEAQ. V was cut by 4 bases and J by 3 bases, with 10 bases left in between. The CDR3 sequence is 14 residues long. CDR3 DNA sequence: TGTGCCAGCAGCTCACGGGACACCAATCAGCCCCAGCATTTT. The encoded protein is CASSSRDTNQPQHF.

In this sample, this clonotype turned up a few times. The chain carries TRBV19 and TRBJ2-5, with D unresolved. The CDR3 is made up of 13 amino acids. V lost 2 bases and J lost 0, with 4 bases in between. Looked up from germline, CDR1 is LNHDA and CDR2 is SQIVND (reference sequence). DNA of the CDR3: TGTGCCAGTAGTATACAGCACCAAGAGACCCAGTACTTC. It translates to CASSIQHQETQYF.

In its sample, this clonotype was seen many times. The chain is built from TRBV3-1 and TRBJ2-3; a possible D gene is TRBD2 (6 bases). The CDR3 is made up of 16 amino acids. Deletions cut 3 bases from V and 0 bases from J, with 13 bases between. From germline, CDR1 is LGHDT and CDR2 YNNKEL (reference sequence). The CDR3, as DNA: TGTGCCAGCAGCCAGGCGGGACCTCTAAGCACAGATACGCAGTATTTT. Residues: CASSQAGPLSTDTQYF.

The V and J genes are TRBV7-2 and TRBJ2-5; a weak D match, TRBD2 (5 bases). V lost 1 base and J lost 3, with 6 bases in between. CDR3 length: 13 residues. The V gene's germline CDR1 is SGHTA and CDR2 FQGNSA. CDR3 sequence (DNA): TGTGCCAGCAGCTTAGTGACTAAAGAGACCCAGTACTTC. Amino acids: CASSLVTKETQYF.

The table lists this clonotype with many counts. The CDR3 coding sequence is TGCGCCAGCAGCCTAACGTGGGAGACCCAGTACTTC. Its translation: CASSLTWETQYF. The rearrangement links TRBV5-1 to TRBJ2-5; D is uncertain. CDR3 size: 12 residues. V was shortened by 4 bases and J by 5 bases, with 9 bases between the two germline ends. Germline CDR1 and CDR2: SGHRS and YFSETQ.